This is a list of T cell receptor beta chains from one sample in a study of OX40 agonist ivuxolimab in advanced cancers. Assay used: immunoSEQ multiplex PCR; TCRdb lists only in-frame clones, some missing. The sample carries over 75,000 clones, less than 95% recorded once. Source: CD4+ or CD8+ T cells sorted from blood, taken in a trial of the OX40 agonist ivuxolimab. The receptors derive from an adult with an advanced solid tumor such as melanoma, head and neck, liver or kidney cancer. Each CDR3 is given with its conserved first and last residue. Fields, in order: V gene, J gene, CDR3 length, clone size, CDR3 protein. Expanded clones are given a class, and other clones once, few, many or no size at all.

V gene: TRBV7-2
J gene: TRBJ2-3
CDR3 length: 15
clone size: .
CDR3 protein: CASSLGLAGGDTQYF

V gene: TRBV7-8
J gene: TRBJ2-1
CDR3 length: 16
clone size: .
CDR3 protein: CASSGINRNSYNEQFF

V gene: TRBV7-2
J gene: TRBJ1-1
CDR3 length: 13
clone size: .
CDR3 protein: CASSPAANTEAFF

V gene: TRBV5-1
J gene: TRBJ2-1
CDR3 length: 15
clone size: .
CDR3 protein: CASSSTSGKYGEQFF

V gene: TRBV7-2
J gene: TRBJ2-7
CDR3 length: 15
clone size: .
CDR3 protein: CASSLSGAVSYEQYF

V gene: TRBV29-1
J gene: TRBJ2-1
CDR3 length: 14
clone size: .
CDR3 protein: CSVPGTAGGNEQFF

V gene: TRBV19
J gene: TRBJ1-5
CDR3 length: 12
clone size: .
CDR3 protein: CASSISNQPQHF

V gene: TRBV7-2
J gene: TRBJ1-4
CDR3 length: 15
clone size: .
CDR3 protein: CASSLDRVTNEKLFF

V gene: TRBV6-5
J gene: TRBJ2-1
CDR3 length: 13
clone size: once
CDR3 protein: CASSGRVAGEQFF

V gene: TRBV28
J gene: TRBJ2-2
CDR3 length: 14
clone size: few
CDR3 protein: CASSVPTGIGELFF

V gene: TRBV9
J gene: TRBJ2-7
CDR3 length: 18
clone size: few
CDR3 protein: CASSGSRGTSGSPDEQYF

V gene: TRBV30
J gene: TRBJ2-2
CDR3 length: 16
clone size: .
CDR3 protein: CAWKPIGPANTGELFF

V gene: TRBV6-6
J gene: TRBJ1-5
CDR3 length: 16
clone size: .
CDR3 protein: CASSSTDRGGNQPQHF

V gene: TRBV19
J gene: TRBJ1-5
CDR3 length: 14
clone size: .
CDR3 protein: CASNQWGGSQPQHF

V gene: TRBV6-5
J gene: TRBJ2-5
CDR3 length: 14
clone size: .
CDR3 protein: CASSYSTGSATQYF

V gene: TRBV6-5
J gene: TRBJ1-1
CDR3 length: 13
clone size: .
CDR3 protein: CASSYSPYSEAFF

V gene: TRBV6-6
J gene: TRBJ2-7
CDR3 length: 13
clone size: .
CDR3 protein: CASRRHPSYEQYF

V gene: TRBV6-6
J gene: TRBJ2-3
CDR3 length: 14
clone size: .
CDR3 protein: CASSPLRSTDTQYF

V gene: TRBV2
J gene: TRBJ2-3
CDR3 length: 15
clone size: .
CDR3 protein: CASRISPGEADTQYF

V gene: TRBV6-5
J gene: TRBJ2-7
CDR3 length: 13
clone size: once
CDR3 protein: CASSTFAGYEQYF

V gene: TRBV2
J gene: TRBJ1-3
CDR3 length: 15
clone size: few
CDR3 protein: CASSVIQGTGNTIYF

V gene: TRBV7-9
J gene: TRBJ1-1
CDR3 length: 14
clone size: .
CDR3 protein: CASSPSGGFTEAFF

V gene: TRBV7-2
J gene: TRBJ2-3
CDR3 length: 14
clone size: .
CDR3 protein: CASSLDRYTDTQYF

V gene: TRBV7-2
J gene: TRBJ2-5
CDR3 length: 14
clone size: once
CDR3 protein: CASSYSAQQETQYF

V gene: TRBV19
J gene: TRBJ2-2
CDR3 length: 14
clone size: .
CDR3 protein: CASSIGRNTGELFF

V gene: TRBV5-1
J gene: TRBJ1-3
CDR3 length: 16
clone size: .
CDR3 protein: CASSLDQVRTGNTIYF

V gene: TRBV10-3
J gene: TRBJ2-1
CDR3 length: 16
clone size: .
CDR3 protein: CAISESTIGGGNEQFF

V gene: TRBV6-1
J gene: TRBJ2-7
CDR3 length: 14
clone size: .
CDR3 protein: CASSESGVTYEQYF

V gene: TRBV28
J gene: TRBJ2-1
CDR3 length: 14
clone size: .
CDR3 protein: CASSISDYNNEQFF

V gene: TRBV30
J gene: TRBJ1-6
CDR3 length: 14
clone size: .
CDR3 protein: CAWTARVDNSPLHF

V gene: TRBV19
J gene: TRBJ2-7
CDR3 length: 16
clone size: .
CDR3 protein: CASSPSGGAEVYEQYF

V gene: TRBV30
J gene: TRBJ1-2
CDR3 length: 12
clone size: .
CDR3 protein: CAWSADRYGYTF

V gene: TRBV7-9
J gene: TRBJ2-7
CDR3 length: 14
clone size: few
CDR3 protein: CASSYTGTGNEQYF

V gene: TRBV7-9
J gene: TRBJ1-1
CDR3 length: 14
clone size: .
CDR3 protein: CASSPFAGDTEAFF

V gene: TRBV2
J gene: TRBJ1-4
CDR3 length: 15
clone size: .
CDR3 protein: CASSEARGAAKKLFF

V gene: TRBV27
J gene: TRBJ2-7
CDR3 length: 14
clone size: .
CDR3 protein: CASSLVSGSHEQYF

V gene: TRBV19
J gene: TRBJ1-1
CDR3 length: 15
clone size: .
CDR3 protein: CASSIDPEGDTEAFF